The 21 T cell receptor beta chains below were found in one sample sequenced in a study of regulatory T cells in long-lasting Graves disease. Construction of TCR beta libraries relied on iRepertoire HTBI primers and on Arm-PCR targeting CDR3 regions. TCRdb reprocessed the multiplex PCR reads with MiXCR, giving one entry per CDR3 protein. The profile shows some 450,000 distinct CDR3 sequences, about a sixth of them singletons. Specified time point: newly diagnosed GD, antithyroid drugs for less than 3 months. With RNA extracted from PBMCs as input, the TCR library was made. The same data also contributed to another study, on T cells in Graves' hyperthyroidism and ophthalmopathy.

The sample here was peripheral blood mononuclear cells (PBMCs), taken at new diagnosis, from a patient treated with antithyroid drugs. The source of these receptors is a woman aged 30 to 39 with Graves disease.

This chain's CDR3 is CAWSLGKTEAFF. The CDR3 DNA reads TGTGCCTGGAGTCTGGGAAAAACTGAAGCTTTCTTT. This chain joins TRBV30 and TRBJ1-1; no firm D call. The V gene lost 2 bases and the J gene lost 5 bases, with 9 bases spanning the gap. Per the germline V gene, CDR1 is GTSNPN and CDR2 is SVGIG (reference sequence). CDR3 length: 12 amino acids.

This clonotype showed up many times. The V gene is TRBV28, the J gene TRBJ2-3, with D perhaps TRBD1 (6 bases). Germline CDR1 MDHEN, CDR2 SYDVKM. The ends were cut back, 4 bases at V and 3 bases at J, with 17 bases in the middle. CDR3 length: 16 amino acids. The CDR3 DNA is TGTGCCAGCAGTTCTCTGGGGGCGCAGGAGACAGATACGCAGTATTTT. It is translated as CASSSLGAQETDTQYF. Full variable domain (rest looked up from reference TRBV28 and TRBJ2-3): DVKVTQSSRYLVKRTGEKVFLECVQDMDHENMFWYRQDPGLGLRLIYFSYDVKMKEKGDIPEGYSVSREKKERFSLILESASTNQTSMYLCASSSLGAQETDTQYFGPGTRLTVL.

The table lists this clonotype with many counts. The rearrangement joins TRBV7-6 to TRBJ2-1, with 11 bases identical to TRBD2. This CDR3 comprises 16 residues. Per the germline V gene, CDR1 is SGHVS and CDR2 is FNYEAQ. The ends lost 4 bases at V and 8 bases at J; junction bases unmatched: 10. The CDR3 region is CASSYLSGRDAHEQFF. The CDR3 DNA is TGTGCCAGCAGCTACCTTAGCGGGAGGGACGCGCATGAGCAGTTCTTC. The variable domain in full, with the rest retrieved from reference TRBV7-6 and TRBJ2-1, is GAGVSQSPRYKVTKRGQDVALRCDPISGHVSLYWYRQALGQGPEFLTYFNYEAQQDKSGLPNDRFSAERPEGSISTLTIQRTEQRDSAMYRCASSYLSGRDAHEQFFGPGTRLTVL.

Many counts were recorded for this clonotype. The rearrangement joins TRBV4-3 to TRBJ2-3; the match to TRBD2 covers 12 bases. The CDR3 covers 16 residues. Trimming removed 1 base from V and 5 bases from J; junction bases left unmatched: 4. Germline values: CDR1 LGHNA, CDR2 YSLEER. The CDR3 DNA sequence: TGCGCCAGCAGCCAAGTCCCTAGCGGGAGGGTAGATACGCAGTATTTT. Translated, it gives CASSQVPSGRVDTQYF.

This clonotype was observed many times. In nucleotides, the CDR3 is TGTGCCTGGAGTAGGGGCTTGCTGAGGGGCGCGGGAGAGCAGTACTTC. The encoded protein is CAWSRGLLRGAGEQYF. J is TRBJ2-7 and V is TRBV30; maybe TRBD2 (6 bases). The CDR3 length is 16 residues. CDR1 is GTSNPN and CDR2 is SVGIG in the germline V gene (reference sequence). Trimming took 2 bases from V and 7 from J, leaving 24 bases between them.

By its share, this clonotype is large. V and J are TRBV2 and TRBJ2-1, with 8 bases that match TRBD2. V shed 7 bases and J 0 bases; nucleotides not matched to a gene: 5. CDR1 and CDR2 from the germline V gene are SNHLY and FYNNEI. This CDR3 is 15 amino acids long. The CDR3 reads CASTRSGSSYNEQFF. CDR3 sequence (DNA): TGTGCCAGCACACGGAGCGGGAGCTCCTACAATGAGCAGTTCTTC.

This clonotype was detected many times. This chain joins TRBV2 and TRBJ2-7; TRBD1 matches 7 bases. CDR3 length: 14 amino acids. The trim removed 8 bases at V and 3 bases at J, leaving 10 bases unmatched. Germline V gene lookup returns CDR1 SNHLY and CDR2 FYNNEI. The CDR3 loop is CASDPSQGNYEQYF. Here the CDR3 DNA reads TGTGCCAGCGACCCATCACAGGGGAACTACGAGCAGTACTTC.

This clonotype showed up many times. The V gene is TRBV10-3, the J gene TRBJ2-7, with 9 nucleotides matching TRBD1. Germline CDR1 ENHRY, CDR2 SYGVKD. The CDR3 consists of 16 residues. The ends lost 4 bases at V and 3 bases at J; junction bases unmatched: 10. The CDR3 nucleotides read TGTGCCATCAGTGCTCAGGGACAGGGATATTACTACGAGCAGTACTTC. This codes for CAISAQGQGYYYEQYF.

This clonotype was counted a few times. CDR3: CASSLTPRSYEQYV. CDR3 in DNA: TGTGCCAGCAGCTTAACCCCTAGAAGTTACGAGCAGTACGTC. V usage is TRBV7-9 and J usage is TRBJ2-7; the D is unclear. Germline V lookup: CDR1 SEHNR, CDR2 FQNEAQ (reference sequence). This CDR3 has 14 amino acids. V lost 2 bases and J lost 4, with 12 bases in between.

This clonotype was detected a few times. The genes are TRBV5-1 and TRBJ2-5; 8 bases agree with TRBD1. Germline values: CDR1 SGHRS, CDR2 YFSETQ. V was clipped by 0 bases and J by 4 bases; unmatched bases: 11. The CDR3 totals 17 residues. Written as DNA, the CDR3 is TGCGCCAGCAGCTTGGTGGCAGGACAGGGAGTAGTAGAGACCCAGTACTTC. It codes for CASSLVAGQGVVETQYF.

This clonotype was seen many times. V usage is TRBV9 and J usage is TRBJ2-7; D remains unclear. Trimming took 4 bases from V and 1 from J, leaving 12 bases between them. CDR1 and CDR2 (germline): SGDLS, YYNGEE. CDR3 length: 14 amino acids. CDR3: CASSPRKFSYEQYF. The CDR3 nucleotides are TGTGCCAGCAGCCCGCGGAAATTTTCCTACGAGCAGTACTTC. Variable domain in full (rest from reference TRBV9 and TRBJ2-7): DSGVTQTPKHLITATGQRVTLRCSPRSGDLSVYWYQQSLDQGLQFLIQYYNGEERAKGNILERFSAQQFPDLHSELNLSSLELGDSALYFCASSPRKFSYEQYFGPGTRLTVT.

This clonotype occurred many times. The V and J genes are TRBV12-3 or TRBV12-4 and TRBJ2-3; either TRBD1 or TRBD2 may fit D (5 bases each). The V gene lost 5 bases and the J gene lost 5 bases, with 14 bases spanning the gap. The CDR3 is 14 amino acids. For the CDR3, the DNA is TGTGCCAGCAGTCCGGGGCCGGCGGGAGATACGCAGTATTTT. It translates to CASSPGPAGDTQYF.

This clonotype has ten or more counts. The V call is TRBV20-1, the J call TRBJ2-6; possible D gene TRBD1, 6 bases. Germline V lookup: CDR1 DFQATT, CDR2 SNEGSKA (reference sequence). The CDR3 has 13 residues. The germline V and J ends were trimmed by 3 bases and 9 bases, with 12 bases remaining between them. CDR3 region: CSASKQGDNVLTF. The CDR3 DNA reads TGCAGTGCTAGCAAACAGGGTGACAACGTCCTGACTTTC.

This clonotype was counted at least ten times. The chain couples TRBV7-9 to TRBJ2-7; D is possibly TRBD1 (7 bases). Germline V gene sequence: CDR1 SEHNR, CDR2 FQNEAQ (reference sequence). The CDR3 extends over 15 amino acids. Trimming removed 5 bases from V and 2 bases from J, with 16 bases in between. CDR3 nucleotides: TGTGCCAGCAGCGGCGGGGACAGAGGAACCTACGAGCAGTACTTC. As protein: CASSGGDRGTYEQYF.

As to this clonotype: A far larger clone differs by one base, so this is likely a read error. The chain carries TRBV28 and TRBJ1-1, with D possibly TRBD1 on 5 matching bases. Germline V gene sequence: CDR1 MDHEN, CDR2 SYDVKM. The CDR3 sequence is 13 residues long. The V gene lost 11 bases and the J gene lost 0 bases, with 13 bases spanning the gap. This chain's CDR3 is CARDQGMNTEAFF. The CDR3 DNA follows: TGTGCCCGGGACCAGGGCATGAACACTGAAGCTTTCTTT.

As DNA, the CDR3 is TGTGCCACCAGTGATAGGCTAGCGGGAGCGTATGAGCAGTTCTTC. Translating it yields CATSDRLAGAYEQFF. The rearrangement uses TRBV24-1 and TRBJ2-1, with TRBD2 identical over 10 bases. CDR3 length: 15 residues. The trim removed 3 bases at V and 8 bases at J, leaving 6 bases unmatched. Germline V gene data show CDR1 as KGHDR and CDR2 as SFDVKD.

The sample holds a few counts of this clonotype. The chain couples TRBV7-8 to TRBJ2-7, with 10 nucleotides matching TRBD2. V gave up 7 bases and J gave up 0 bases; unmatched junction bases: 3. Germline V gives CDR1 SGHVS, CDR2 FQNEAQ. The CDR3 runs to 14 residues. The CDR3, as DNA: TGTGCCAGCACTGAGCGGGAGGGCTCCTACGAGCAGTACTTC. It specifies CASTEREGSYEQYF.

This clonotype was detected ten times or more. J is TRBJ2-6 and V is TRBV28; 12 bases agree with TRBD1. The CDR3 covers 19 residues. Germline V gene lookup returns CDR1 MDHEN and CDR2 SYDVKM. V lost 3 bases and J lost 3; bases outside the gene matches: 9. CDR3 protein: CASSFRYRDRGLGANVLTF. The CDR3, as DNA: TGTGCCAGCAGTTTCCGATACCGGGACAGGGGGCTTGGGGCCAACGTCCTGACTTTC.

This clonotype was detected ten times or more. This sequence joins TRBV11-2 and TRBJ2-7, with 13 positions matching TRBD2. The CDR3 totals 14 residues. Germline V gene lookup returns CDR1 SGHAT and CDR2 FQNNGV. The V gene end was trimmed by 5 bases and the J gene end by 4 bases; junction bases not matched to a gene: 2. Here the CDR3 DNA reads TGTGCCAGCAGCCCGGGACTAGCGGGGTACGAGCAGTACTTC. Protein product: CASSPGLAGYEQYF.

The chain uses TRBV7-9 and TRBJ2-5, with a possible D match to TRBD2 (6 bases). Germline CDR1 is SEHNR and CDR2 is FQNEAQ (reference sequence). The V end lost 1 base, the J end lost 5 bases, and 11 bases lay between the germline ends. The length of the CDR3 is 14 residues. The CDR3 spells CASSLGPAGETQYF. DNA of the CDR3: TGTGCCAGCAGCTTAGGTCCAGCGGGTGAGACCCAGTACTTC. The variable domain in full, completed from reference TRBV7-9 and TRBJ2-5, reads DTGVSQNPRHKITKRGQNVTFRCDPISEHNRLYWYRQTLGQGPEFLTYFQNEAQLEKSRLLSDRFSAERPKGSFSTLEIQRTEQGDSAMYLCASSLGPAGETQYFGPGTRLLVL.

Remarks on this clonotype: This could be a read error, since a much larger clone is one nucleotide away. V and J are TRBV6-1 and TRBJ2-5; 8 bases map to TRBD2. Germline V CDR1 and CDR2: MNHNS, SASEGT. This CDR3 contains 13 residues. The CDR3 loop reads CASRRLAKETLYF. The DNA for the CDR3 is TGTGCCAGCAGAAGACTAGCGAAAGAGACCCTGTACTTC.